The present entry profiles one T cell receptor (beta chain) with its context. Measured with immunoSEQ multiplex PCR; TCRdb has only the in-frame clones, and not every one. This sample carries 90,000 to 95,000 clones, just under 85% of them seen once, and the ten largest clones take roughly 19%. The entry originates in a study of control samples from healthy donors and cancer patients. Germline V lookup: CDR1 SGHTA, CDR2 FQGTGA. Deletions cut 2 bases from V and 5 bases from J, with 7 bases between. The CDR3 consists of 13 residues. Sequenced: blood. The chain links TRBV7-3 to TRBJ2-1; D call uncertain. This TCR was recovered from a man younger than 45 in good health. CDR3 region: CASSLDPHNEQFF. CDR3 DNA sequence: TGTGCCAGCAGCTTAGACCCACACAATGAGCAGTTCTTC.